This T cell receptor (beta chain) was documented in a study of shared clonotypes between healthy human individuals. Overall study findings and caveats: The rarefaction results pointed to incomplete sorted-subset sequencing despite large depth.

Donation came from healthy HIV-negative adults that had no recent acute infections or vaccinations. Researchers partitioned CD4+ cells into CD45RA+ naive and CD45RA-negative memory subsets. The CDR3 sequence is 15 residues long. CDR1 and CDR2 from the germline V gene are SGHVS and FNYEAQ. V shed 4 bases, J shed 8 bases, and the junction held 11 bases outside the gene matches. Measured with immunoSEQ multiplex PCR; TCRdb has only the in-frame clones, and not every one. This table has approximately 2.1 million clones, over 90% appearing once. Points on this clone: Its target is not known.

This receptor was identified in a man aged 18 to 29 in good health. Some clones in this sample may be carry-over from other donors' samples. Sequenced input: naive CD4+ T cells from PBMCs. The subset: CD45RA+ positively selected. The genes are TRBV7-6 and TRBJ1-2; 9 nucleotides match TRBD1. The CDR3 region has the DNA TGTGCCAGCAGCTCTATACAACAGGGGGCTTGGGGCTACACCTTC. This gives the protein CASSSIQQGAWGYTF. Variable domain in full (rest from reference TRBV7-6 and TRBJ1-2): GAGVSQSPRYKVTKRGQDVALRCDPISGHVSLYWYRQALGQGPEFLTYFNYEAQQDKSGLPNDRFSAERPEGSISTLTIQRTEQRDSAMYRCASSSIQQGAWGYTFGSGTRLTVV.